This T cell receptor beta chain was captured by sequencing in a study of blood T cell repertoires in COVID-19. Germline CDR1 reads SGHDN; CDR2 reads FVKESK. Trimming cost V 1 base and J 8 bases, with 6 bases left between them. This CDR3 has 13 amino acids. This table comes from immunoSEQ multiplex PCR, and its TCRdb copy is limited to in-frame clones, with some not included. The table has approximately 94,000 clones, just over 90% seen once. The J gene is TRBJ1-6, the V gene TRBV14; no definite D call. The sample was peripheral blood. This clonotype was obtained from a man in his forties or fifties with active COVID-19. The CDR3 nucleotides are TGTGCCAGCAGCCAAGCCCCTTATTCACCCCTCCACTTT. It specifies CASSQAPYSPLHF.